The 23 T cell receptor beta chains below were found in one sample sequenced in a study of blood T cell repertoires in COVID-19. TCRdb's copy holds only in-frame clones and misses some; the assay was immunoSEQ multiplex PCR. The sample shows around 310,000 clones, nearly 90% of them seen only once. Sequencing input: peripheral blood. These receptors were obtained from a woman aged 40 to 50 with COVID-19, enrolled during active disease.

The genes are TRBV10-3 and TRBJ1-1; 9 nucleotides agree with TRBD1. V lost 6 bases and J lost 1; bases outside the gene matches: 9. The germline V gene encodes CDR1 ENHRY and CDR2 SYGVKD. CDR3 size: 16 residues. As DNA, the CDR3 is TGTGCCATCAGATCCTTTAGGGACAGGGAGAACACTGAAGCTTTCTTT. As protein: CAIRSFRDRENTEAFF.

J is TRBJ2-7 and V is TRBV6-2 or TRBV6-3; TRBD2 might be the D (6 bases). The germline V gene encodes CDR1 MNHEY and CDR2 SVGEGT. V was pared by 2 bases and J by 8 bases, with 16 bases between. The CDR3 totals 14 residues. The CDR3 region is CASSYPGVGGQQYF. The CDR3 DNA is TGTGCCAGCAGTTACCCTGGAGTGGGGGGACAGCAGTACTTC.

The chain has TRBV6-2 or TRBV6-3 and TRBJ1-1; the match to TRBD1 covers 11 bases. V trimming: 3 bases; J trimming: 4 bases; junction bases outside the gene matches: 4. The germline gives CDR1 MNHEY, CDR2 SVGEGT. There are 15 residues in the CDR3. CDR3 loop: CASSYTGTGGTEAFF. The CDR3 bases are TGTGCCAGCAGTTATACCGGGACAGGGGGCACTGAAGCTTTCTTT.

This chain joins TRBV11-2 and TRBJ2-5, with TRBD1 matching over 8 bases. The J segment lost 5 bases and the V segment lost 5 bases, leaving 7 bases of the junction unmatched. The CDR3 has 14 amino acids. CDR1 and CDR2 from the germline V gene are SGHAT and FQNNGV. The DNA for the CDR3 is TGTGCCAGCAGCCTGGGGCAGGGGGCCGAGACCCAGTACTTC. Translating gives CASSLGQGAETQYF.

The rearrangement uses TRBV4-3 and TRBJ1-2; unclear D gene. Germline CDR1 and CDR2: LGHNA and YSLEER. The CDR3 is made up of 13 amino acids. Trimming stripped 0 bases from V and 8 bases from J, with 10 bases between. The chain's CDR3 is CASSQELGGGYTF. The CDR3 DNA reads TGCGCCAGCAGCCAAGAACTAGGAGGAGGCTACACCTTC.

As to this clone: Other DNA sequences of this sample code for an identical CDR3. The genes are TRBV27 and TRBJ1-4; D gene ambiguous. Trimming removed 5 bases from V and 3 bases from J, with 10 bases in between. Germline V gives CDR1 MNHEY, CDR2 SMNVEV (reference sequence). The CDR3 totals 14 residues. The CDR3 bases are TGTGCCAGCAGTCACCGGGGTCCTAATGAAAAACTGTTTTTT. Encoded protein: CASSHRGPNEKLFF.

This chain connects TRBV27 to TRBJ2-7; a possible D gene is TRBD2 (6 bases). The germline V gene encodes CDR1 MNHEY and CDR2 SMNVEV (reference sequence). The CDR3 extends over 14 amino acids. V was shortened by 8 bases and J by 3 bases, with 17 bases between the two germline ends. The DNA of the CDR3 is TGTGCCAGCGGGGGGAGGCTGGAGTACTACGAGCAGTACTTC. It encodes CASGGRLEYYEQYF.

The rearrangement uses TRBV27 and TRBJ1-2; weak D call: TRBD1 (5 bases). V was pared by 3 bases and J by 8 bases, with 13 bases between. This CDR3 spans 13 amino acids. Germline CDR1 MNHEY, CDR2 SMNVEV (reference sequence). The CDR3 DNA sequence: TGTGCCAGCAGTTTGGCCCAGGGCAGCGGCTACACCTTC. Protein: CASSLAQGSGYTF.

On this clone itself: Different DNA sequences within this sample yield the same CDR3. The V and J genes are TRBV5-1 and TRBJ1-1, with TRBD1 matching over 8 bases. Germline CDR1 reads SGHRS; CDR2 reads YFSETQ. The CDR3 covers 15 residues. With 5 bases clipped from V and 1 base from J, the junction kept 7 bases outside the gene matches. CDR3 nucleotides: TGCGCCAGCAGTCTTCTCGGACAGGGGAACACTGAAGCTTTCTTT. Protein: CASSLLGQGNTEAFF.

The chain is built from TRBV18 and TRBJ1-3; TRBD1 agrees at 8 bases. Germline values: CDR1 KGHSH, CDR2 LQKENI. J lost 1 base, V lost 2 bases, and 10 bases had no gene match. CDR3 size: 18 residues. The CDR3 sequence is CASSPATPGTGSGNTIYF. The CDR3 DNA reads TGTGCCAGCTCACCAGCTACTCCTGGGACAGGTTCTGGAAACACCATATATTTT.

The V and J genes are TRBV30 and TRBJ2-7; 10 bases are a match to TRBD1. This CDR3 comprises 19 residues. CDR1 is GTSNPN and CDR2 is SVGIG in the germline V gene (reference sequence). V was clipped by 2 bases and J by 0 bases; unmatched bases: 16. The CDR3 protein is CAWSKRDRGPESPSYEQYF. CDR3 bases: TGTGCCTGGAGTAAGCGGGACAGGGGACCCGAGTCCCCCTCCTACGAGCAGTACTTC.

The chain carries TRBV19 and TRBJ1-6, with a possible D match to TRBD1 (5 bases). The V gene's germline CDR1 is LNHDA and CDR2 SQIVND (reference sequence). CDR3 size: 15 residues. Trimming removed 6 bases at V and 7 bases at J, with 16 bases between. The CDR3 spells CASRTEALTNSPLHF. CDR3 nucleotide sequence: TGTGCCAGTAGGACAGAGGCCTTAACCAATTCACCCCTCCACTTT.

As regards this clone: The sample contains more than one DNA sequence encoding this CDR3. The chain couples TRBV10-3 to TRBJ1-2; D is perhaps TRBD1 (6 bases). V lost 2 bases and J 2 bases, leaving 9 bases between the germline ends. This CDR3 comprises 14 residues. Germline lookup yields CDR1 ENHRY and CDR2 SYGVKD. For the CDR3, the DNA is TGTGCCATCAGTGAGGGGCAGGGGAACTATGGCTACACCTTC. This gives the protein CAISEGQGNYGYTF.

This clone has just a few counts. The J gene is TRBJ1-2, the V gene TRBV9, with D unclear. CDR1 is SGDLS, CDR2 YYNGEE, per germline. Trimming left V 0 bases short and J 1 base short, with 4 bases between. The CDR3 is made up of 13 amino acids. Written as DNA, the CDR3 is TGTGCCAGCAGCGTAGATCATAACTATGGCTACACCTTC. Translated: CASSVDHNYGYTF.

V usage is TRBV2 and J usage is TRBJ2-3; D might be TRBD2 (7 bases). The CDR3 has 13 residues. CDR1 and CDR2 from the germline V gene are SNHLY and FYNNEI. Trimming stripped 8 bases from V and 3 bases from J, with 12 bases between. The CDR3 coding sequence is TGTGCCAGCCTAAGGGGGGGGACAGATACGCAGTATTTT. As protein: CASLRGGTDTQYF. The complete variable domain, with remaining parts taken from reference TRBV2 and TRBJ2-3, reads EPEVTQTPSHQVTQMGQEVILRCVPISNHLYFYWYRQILGQKVEFLVSFYNNEISEKSEIFDDQFSVERPDGSNFTLKIRSTKLEDSAMYFCASLRGGTDTQYFGPGTRLTVL.

This clone has a single count. V and J are TRBV6-6 and TRBJ1-1; a weak D match, TRBD1 (6 bases). CDR1 and CDR2 from the germline V gene are MNHNY and SVGAGI (reference sequence). The CDR3 is made up of 15 amino acids. V was pared by 2 bases and J by 1 base, with 11 bases between. CDR3 loop: CASSYMGQANTEAFF. DNA of the CDR3: TGTGCCAGCAGTTACATGGGACAAGCGAACACTGAAGCTTTCTTT.

This chain uses TRBV6-5 with TRBJ2-7; TRBD1 aligns across 7 bases. Germline assignment: CDR1 MNHEY and CDR2 SVGAGI. The CDR3 is 14 amino acids. V was pared by 6 bases and J by 1 base, with 6 bases of the junction left unmatched. The CDR3 bases are TGTGCCAGCAGCCGACAGGGAACGTCCTACGAGCAGTACTTC. Encoded protein: CASSRQGTSYEQYF.

The chain links TRBV29-1 to TRBJ2-1; no clear D gene. The CDR3 sequence is 12 residues long. Between the trimmed V and J ends, which lost 0 bases and 7 bases, there was a span of 7 bases. Germline CDR1 is SQVTM and CDR2 is ANQGSEA. CDR3 bases: TGCAGCGTTGAAGAGAGCTGGAATGAGCAGTTCTTC. Amino acids: CSVEESWNEQFF.

The rearrangement links TRBV28 to TRBJ1-4; D is unresolved. The CDR3 length is 14 residues. V was shortened by 1 base and J by 3 bases, with 6 bases between the two germline ends. From germline, CDR1 is MDHEN and CDR2 SYDVKM. CDR3 region: CASSLSPANEKLFF. The CDR3 DNA reads TGTGCCAGCAGTTTATCGCCGGCTAATGAAAAACTGTTTTTT.

CDR3 nucleotide sequence: TGCGCCAGCGCCTTATTCGGCGGGACAGTAAACGAGCAGTACTTC. Encoded protein: CASALFGGTVNEQYF. V gene TRBV5-1 combines with J gene TRBJ2-7, with D perhaps matching TRBD1 (7 bases). V lost 7 bases and J 5 bases, leaving 22 bases between the germline ends. CDR1 and CDR2 from the germline V gene are SGHRS and YFSETQ. This CDR3 region has 15 residues.

The V gene is TRBV10-3, the J gene TRBJ2-2; D is possibly TRBD2 (6 bases). From germline, CDR1 is ENHRY and CDR2 SYGVKD. The CDR3 extends over 14 amino acids. Trimming cost V 0 bases and J 5 bases, with 7 bases left between them. CDR3: CAISESGGTGELFF. CDR3 nucleotide sequence: TGTGCCATCAGTGAGTCGGGGGGTACCGGGGAGCTGTTTTTT.

The CDR3 DNA is TGTGCCAGCAGCTTAGAACGGTTGAACACTGAAGCTTTCTTT. Translated, it gives CASSLERLNTEAFF. The chain joins TRBV11-2 to TRBJ1-1; D is uncertain. CDR1 is SGHAT, CDR2 FQNNGV, per germline. With 0 bases removed from V and 0 bases from J, the gap between germline ends came to 5 bases. The CDR3 loop spans 14 amino acids.

The chain couples TRBV6-5 to TRBJ2-1; 9 nucleotides match TRBD1. Germline CDR1 reads MNHEY; CDR2 reads SVGAGI. CDR3 length: 14 residues. Losses at the gene ends were 6 bases for V and 7 bases for J; bases not matched to a gene: 7. CDR3 sequence: CASRSQGAGNEQFF. The CDR3 bases are TGTGCCAGCAGGTCACAGGGGGCTGGGAATGAGCAGTTCTTC.